This T cell receptor beta chain came from a study of beta chain features in type 1 diabetes. Overall study results and limits: Researchers report that Type 1 diabetes patients had moderately but significantly shorter TCRB CDR3s across all four CD4+ subsets.

Sorting of CD4+ naive, central memory, regulatory and stem cell-like memory cells was performed via CD45RO/CCR7/CD25/CD127/CD95/CD27. TCRB transcripts that were expressed got sequenced, as all of the isolated RNA had been reverse transcribed. Repertoires were generated with immunoSEQ multiplex PCR, while TCRdb's copy carries only in-frame clones and drops some. The sample holds about 160,000 clones; about 9.4% are singletons and the top ten take roughly 0.45%. Unmatched junction bases numbered 6, after V lost 0 bases and J lost 7 bases. The germline V gene has CDR1 SGDLS and CDR2 YYNGEE. The CDR3 length is 15 residues. This clone was counted a few times. Its antigen remains unknown.

This clonotype was obtained from a man aged 25 to 45 with type 1 diabetes. The sample taken for sequencing was central memory CD4+ T cells from blood. The chain employs TRBV9 and TRBJ1-5, with 8 bases identical to TRBD1. CDR3 nucleotides: TGTGCCAGCAGCGTAGACGGACAGGGCGCACAGCCCCAGCATTTT. The encoded protein is CASSVDGQGAQPQHF.